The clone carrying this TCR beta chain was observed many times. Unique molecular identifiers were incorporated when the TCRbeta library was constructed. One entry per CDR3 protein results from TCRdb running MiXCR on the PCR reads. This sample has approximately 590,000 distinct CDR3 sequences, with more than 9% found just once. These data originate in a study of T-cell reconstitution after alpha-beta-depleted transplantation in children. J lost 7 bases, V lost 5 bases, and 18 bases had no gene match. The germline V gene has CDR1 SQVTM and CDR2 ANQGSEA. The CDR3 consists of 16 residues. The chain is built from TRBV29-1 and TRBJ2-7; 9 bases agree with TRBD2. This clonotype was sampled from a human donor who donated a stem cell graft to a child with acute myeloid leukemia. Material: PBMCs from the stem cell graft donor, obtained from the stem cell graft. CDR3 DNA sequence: TGCAGCGTTACCCCGCCCGGGCTAGCGGGATTAGGTGAGCAGTACTTC. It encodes CSVTPPGLAGLGEQYF.